This T cell receptor (beta chain) was captured by sequencing in a study of T cells in localized non-small cell lung cancer. The study, taken as a whole, reports: Across samples, adjacent lung featured a median roughly 56 of the top 100 tumor clones. The highest T cell clonality was in uninvolved adjacent lung, above tumor. With higher T cell density in blood came longer overall survival. Tumor samples were not multi-region, leaving intratumor heterogeneity unexcluded.

Turning to this clone: The antigen remains unidentified.

The method was immunoSEQ multiplex PCR; TCRdb's version includes in-frame clones alone and lacks a portion of them. The sample includes 25,000 to 35,000 clones, 88% of them seen just once. This sequence originates from a female donor older than 55 with stage III squamous cell lung carcinoma. Sequenced material: peripheral blood, taken before any cancer treatment.

The CDR3 reads CASSVGRGGATDTQYF. The DNA for the CDR3 is TGTGCCAGCAGCGTTGGGCGGGGGGGCGCCACAGATACGCAGTATTTT. The gene calls are TRBV9 and TRBJ2-3; 9 bases align to TRBD2. Germline V gene lookup returns CDR1 SGDLS and CDR2 YYNGEE. V lost 2 bases and J lost 2; bases outside the gene matches: 6. The CDR3 loop spans 16 amino acids.